The 11 T cell receptor beta chains in this list originate from one sample, sequenced in a study of shared clonotypes between healthy human individuals. This table comes from immunoSEQ multiplex PCR, and its TCRdb copy is limited to in-frame clones, with some not included. The table includes more than 550,000 clones, roughly 72% detected once. Sequences were obtained from memory CD4+ T cells sorted from blood. Indicated subset: CD45RA-negative fraction. The receptors derive from a woman aged 25-40 years in good health.

As to this clone: Other DNA sequences in this sample translate to the same CDR3. The chain is built from TRBV14 and TRBJ1-2; D is unresolved. V lost 0 bases, J lost 4 bases, and 9 bases lay in between. The CDR3 spans 14 residues. From germline, CDR1 is SGHDN and CDR2 FVKESK. In DNA form, the CDR3 reads TGTGCCAGCAGCCAAGATAGTAAAGGCTATGGCTACACCTTC. Its protein product is CASSQDSKGYGYTF.

This chain joins TRBV7-8 and TRBJ2-5; 11 positions match TRBD2. Germline-derived CDR1 and CDR2 are SGHVS and FQNEAQ. The junction had 1 base not matched to a gene; V was cut back by 1 base and J by 0 bases. This CDR3 has 16 amino acids. The CDR3 DNA reads as TGTGCCAGCAGCTTAGGACTAGCGGGGTACCAAGAGACCCAGTACTTC. Protein sequence: CASSLGLAGYQETQYF.

The chain couples TRBV9 to TRBJ2-1; D possibly uses TRBD1 or TRBD2 (5 bases each). This CDR3 is built from 15 residues. Germline CDR1 and CDR2: SGDLS and YYNGEE. The V end lost 0 bases, the J end lost 4 bases, and 11 bases lay between the germline ends. This CDR3 reads CASSVEGTMYNEQFF. The DNA for the CDR3 is TGTGCCAGCAGCGTAGAGGGGACCATGTACAATGAGCAGTTCTTC.

This clone has at least ten counts. The chain uses TRBV28 and TRBJ1-2; no clear D. The length of the CDR3 is 12 residues. Germline V lookup: CDR1 MDHEN, CDR2 SYDVKM. Trimming left V 7 bases short and J 3 bases short, with 9 bases between. CDR3 bases: TGTGCCAGCAACGTGGCGGACTATGGCTACACCTTC. Translation: CASNVADYGYTF.

The chain links TRBV5-4 to TRBJ2-5, with D unclear. The CDR3 spans 12 residues. The V gene lost 2 bases and the J gene lost 7 bases, with 9 bases spanning the gap. Germline V gene lookup returns CDR1 SGHNT and CDR2 YYREEE (reference sequence). CDR3 protein: CASSFIFGTQYF. The DNA for the CDR3 is TGTGCCAGCAGCTTCATTTTTGGGACCCAGTACTTC.

The chain has TRBV28 and TRBJ1-5, with a tentative D call TRBD1 (5 bases). The CDR3 sequence is 18 residues long. CDR1 and CDR2 from the germline V gene are MDHEN and SYDVKM. Trimming removed 10 bases from V and 0 bases from J, with 25 bases in between. CDR3 in amino acids: CATGVNLFLQGSNQPQHF. In nucleotides, the CDR3 is TGTGCCACCGGCGTGAACCTCTTCTTGCAGGGTAGCAATCAGCCCCAGCATTTT.

This clone was counted between two and nine times. This sample includes further DNA sequences coding for the same CDR3. This chain connects TRBV5-1 to TRBJ2-1; no firm D call. V was pared by 0 bases and J by 0 bases, with 7 bases between. Germline values: CDR1 SGHRS, CDR2 YFSETQ. The CDR3 loop spans 15 amino acids. CDR3 amino acids: CASSLDTGSYNEQFF. The CDR3 region has the DNA TGCGCCAGCAGCTTGGACACCGGCTCCTACAATGAGCAGTTCTTC. The full variable domain, with the rest looked up from reference TRBV5-1 and TRBJ2-1, is KAGVTQTPRYLIKTRGQQVTLSCSPISGHRSVSWYQQTPGQGLQFLFEYFSETQRNKGNFPGRFSGRQFSNSRSEMNVSTLELGDSALYLCASSLDTGSYNEQFFGPGTRLTVL.

This clone was seen at least ten times. Other DNA sequences in the sample encode the same CDR3. The rearrangement links TRBV27 to TRBJ1-1; D gene uncertain. CDR1 and CDR2 (germline): MNHEY, SMNVEV (reference sequence). The CDR3 sequence is 12 residues long. V was clipped by 3 bases and J by 5 bases, with 7 bases between them. The CDR3 DNA follows: TGTGCCAGCAGTTTTCGGGGAACTGAAGCTTTCTTT. Translating it yields CASSFRGTEAFF.

This clone was recorded a few times. Sequence at one end of the junction differs from germline and may be a read error. This chain uses TRBV15 with TRBJ1-2; D is perhaps TRBD1 (5 bases). The CDR3 covers 13 residues. CDR1 and CDR2 from the germline V gene are LNHNV and YYDKDF (reference sequence). The CDR3 protein is CATSGDRNYGYTF. In nucleotides, the CDR3 is TGTGCCACCAGCGGAGACAGAAACTATGGCTACACCTTC. The complete variable domain, with remaining parts taken from reference TRBV15 and TRBJ1-2, reads DAMVIQNPRYQVTQFGKPVTLSCSQTLNHNVMYWYQQKSSQAPKLLFHYYDKDFNNEADTPDNFQSRRPNTSFCFLDIRSPGLGDTAMYLCATSGDRNYGYTFGSGTRLTVV.

This chain connects TRBV11-1 to TRBJ2-1; D not certain. Deletions cut 2 bases from V and 4 bases from J, with 15 bases between. CDR1 and CDR2 from the germline V gene are SGHAT and FQDESV (reference sequence). This CDR3 region has 16 residues. In nucleotides, the CDR3 is TGTGCCAGCAGCTTAAACCCACCAGGTTCGTACAATGAGCAGTTCTTC. Protein product: CASSLNPPGSYNEQFF.

The rearrangement links TRBV7-3 to TRBJ2-1, with D possibly being TRBD1 or TRBD2 (5 bases each). Germline V CDR1 and CDR2: SGHTA, FQGTGA. This CDR3 is 14 amino acids long. Deletions cut 3 bases from V and 7 bases from J, with 13 bases between. CDR3 residues: CASSFGDPGNEQFF. The CDR3 DNA is TGTGCCAGCAGCTTCGGGGACCCGGGGAATGAGCAGTTCTTC.